Below, 17 T cell receptor beta chains from the same sample are listed, as sequenced in a study of CD8 T cells in Susac syndrome. The RNA, 0.5 to 1 ug, was put through reverse transcription using random hexamers. TCRdb analysed the immunoSEQ multiplex PCR reads with MiXCR anew, one entry per CDR3 protein. The sample has around 77,000 distinct CDR3 sequences; roughly 95% are singletons. The sequenced material came from CD4+ T cells from PBMCs. These receptors all stem from a human donor with multiple sclerosis.

The CDR3 loop reads CASSLIGGNQPQHF. The CDR3 DNA reads TGTGCCAGCAGTCTTATAGGGGGAAATCAGCCCCAGCATTTT. V is TRBV6-2 or TRBV6-3 and J is TRBJ1-5, with D possibly matching TRBD1 (6 bases). Looked up from germline, CDR1 is MNHEY and CDR2 is SVGEGT. V lost 5 bases and J lost 4, with 12 bases in between. CDR3 size: 14 residues.

In this sample, this clonotype turned up once. The V and J genes are TRBV29-1 and TRBJ1-1; D gene ambiguous. The ends were cut back, 5 bases at V and 0 bases at J, with 13 bases in the middle. The CDR3 consists of 14 residues. Germline V gene lookup returns CDR1 SQVTM and CDR2 ANQGSEA. The CDR3 sequence is CSVYVPGMNTEAFF. CDR3 in DNA: TGCAGCGTTTATGTCCCTGGCATGAACACTGAAGCTTTCTTT.

The CDR3 sequence is CASSLAVKETQYF. The CDR3 nucleotides read TGTGCCAGCAGCTTGGCAGTCAAGGAGACCCAGTACTTC. V usage is TRBV5-4 and J usage is TRBJ2-5, with D unclear. CDR3 length: 13 amino acids. V lost 0 bases to trimming and J lost 5 bases, with 8 bases between them. Germline V gives CDR1 SGHNT, CDR2 YYREEE (reference sequence).

The chain combines TRBV5-1 with TRBJ2-7; 7 positions match TRBD1. Germline-derived CDR1 and CDR2 are SGHRS and YFSETQ. The trim removed 5 bases at V and 0 bases at J, leaving 5 bases unmatched. The CDR3 consists of 14 residues. The CDR3 spells CASRGQADSYEQYF. DNA for the CDR3: TGCGCCAGCAGAGGACAGGCGGACTCCTACGAGCAGTACTTC.

The V call is TRBV4-3, the J call TRBJ2-2; a weak D match, TRBD1 (6 bases). V was pared by 5 bases and J by 2 bases, with 12 bases between. This CDR3 comprises 15 residues. Germline CDR1 is LGHNA and CDR2 is YSLEER. CDR3 protein: CASSSGQINTGELFF. CDR3 nucleotides: TGCGCCAGCAGCAGCGGACAGATAAACACCGGGGAGCTGTTTTTT.

The V call is TRBV6-6, the J call TRBJ1-1; 7 bases map to TRBD1. The V gene end was trimmed by 6 bases and the J gene end by 4 bases; junction bases not matched to a gene: 8. The CDR3 contains 14 residues. Germline V gene sequence: CDR1 MNHNY, CDR2 SVGAGI (reference sequence). The CDR3 region has the DNA TGTGCCAGCAGGCAGGGGGGTCGGGGCACTGAAGCTTTCTTT. It yields the protein CASRQGGRGTEAFF.

CDR3 in DNA: TGTGCCAGGACTAGCAATGAGCAGTTCTTC. Its protein is CARTSNEQFF. This chain uses TRBV6-9 with TRBJ2-1; a possible D gene is TRBD2 (6 bases). The CDR3 runs to 10 residues. V lost 9 bases, J lost 6 bases, and 6 bases lay in between. CDR1 and CDR2 (germline): MNHGY, SVAAGI.

This rearrangement joins TRBV20-1 to TRBJ1-5; D is possibly TRBD1 (5 bases). Trimming cost V 3 bases and J 5 bases, with 11 bases left between them. Germline V gene data show CDR1 as DFQATT and CDR2 as SNEGSKA (reference sequence). This CDR3 contains 13 residues. Written as DNA, the CDR3 is TGCAGTGCTAGTTTGGGGGGGGATCAGCCCCAGCATTTT. Its protein product is CSASLGGDQPQHF.

Points on this clonotype: The limits of the CDR3 on the DNA are not certain, so only TCRdb's listed CDR3 is given. This chain joins TRBV28 and TRBJ2-1; the D call in the table, TRBD2, was not verified against the DNA. The CDR3 has 17 amino acids, counting both end residues. Germline CDR1 and CDR2: MDHEN and SYDVKM. The CDR3 spells CASSSSGLAGGRNEQFF.

V and J are TRBV29-1 and TRBJ2-7; 10 bases line up with TRBD1. The germline gives CDR1 SQVTM, CDR2 ANQGSEA. The CDR3 contains 13 residues. V lost 7 bases and J lost 6; bases outside the gene matches: 9. The CDR3, as DNA: TGCAGCGGGGGTCCCGGGACAGGGGCCGAGCAGTACTTC. This gives the protein CSGGPGTGAEQYF.

V and J are TRBV20-1 and TRBJ1-5; the D is unclear. CDR3 size: 12 residues. The V and J ends lost 4 bases and 7 bases respectively, with 11 bases between them. The germline CDR1 and CDR2 sequences are DFQATT and SNEGSKA (reference sequence). The CDR3 DNA is TGCAGTGCTACAGACCCTGGGCAGCCCCAGCATTTT. It is translated as CSATDPGQPQHF.

The chain recombines TRBV7-9 with TRBJ1-1; no firm D call. The CDR3 totals 13 residues. Germline V gives CDR1 SEHNR, CDR2 FQNEAQ (reference sequence). Trimming left V 5 bases short and J 9 bases short, with 16 bases between. CDR3 DNA sequence: TGTGCCAGCAGCCCCTTAGTCGCCAGCCAAGCTTTCTTT. Amino acids: CASSPLVASQAFF.

The genes are TRBV12-3 or TRBV12-4 and TRBJ1-5, with D unclear. This CDR3 is built from 11 residues. The V end lost 4 bases, the J end lost 9 bases, and 7 bases lay between the germline ends. The CDR3, as DNA: TGTGCCAGCAGTTCTTCTGGGCCCCAGCATTTT. Its translation: CASSSSGPQHF.

CDR3 in amino acids: CSVGGASNQPQHF. In nucleotides, the CDR3 is TGCAGCGTTGGGGGTGCCAGCAATCAGCCCCAGCATTTT. This sequence joins TRBV29-1 and TRBJ1-5; D not resolved. Germline values: CDR1 SQVTM, CDR2 ANQGSEA. V shed 4 bases and J shed 1 base, with 8 bases lying between them. This CDR3 has 13 amino acids.

The V gene is TRBV6-1, the J gene TRBJ1-2; 8 positions match TRBD1. The germline gives CDR1 MNHNS, CDR2 SASEGT. The CDR3 has 17 residues. The V and J ends lost 5 bases and 7 bases, in that order; junction bases with no gene match: 18. In DNA, the CDR3 is TGTGCCAGCAGTCCAACTCCCCAATCACAGGGGGGGTCTGGCTACACCTTC. It specifies CASSPTPQSQGGSGYTF.

This chain joins TRBV7-9 and TRBJ2-5, with 9 bases that match TRBD1. Germline V gene data show CDR1 as SEHNR and CDR2 as FQNEAQ (reference sequence). This CDR3 spans 15 amino acids. V was pared by 2 bases and J by 4 bases, with 5 bases of the junction left unmatched. CDR3 in DNA: TGTGCCAGCAGCTTACTACAGGGGGCTGGAGAGACCCAGTACTTC. Translated: CASSLLQGAGETQYF.

V usage is TRBV5-1 and J usage is TRBJ2-5; TRBD2 is a possible D gene (6 bases). CDR1 and CDR2 (germline): SGHRS, YFSETQ. The length of the CDR3 is 16 residues. Trimming cost V 4 bases and J 1 base, with 17 bases left between them. The CDR3 protein is CASSGGPYVGQETQYF. In DNA, the CDR3 is TGCGCCAGCAGCGGAGGGCCTTACGTGGGCCAAGAGACCCAGTACTTC.